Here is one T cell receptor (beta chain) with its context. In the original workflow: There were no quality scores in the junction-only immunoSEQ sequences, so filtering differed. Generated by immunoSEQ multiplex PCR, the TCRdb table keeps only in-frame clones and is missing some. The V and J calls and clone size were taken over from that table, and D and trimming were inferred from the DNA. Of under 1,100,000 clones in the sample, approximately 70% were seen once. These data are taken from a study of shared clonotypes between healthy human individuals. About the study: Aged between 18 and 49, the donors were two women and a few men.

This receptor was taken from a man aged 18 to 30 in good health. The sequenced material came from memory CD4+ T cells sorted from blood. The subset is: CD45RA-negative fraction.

CDR3 in amino acids: CASSPWEGGDYGYTF. CDR3 bases: TGTGCCAGCAGTCCTTGGGAGGGAGGGGACTATGGCTACACCTTC. This rearrangement joins TRBV27 to TRBJ1-2, with D tentatively TRBD1 (5 bases). The germline V and J ends were trimmed by 5 bases and 3 bases, with 16 bases remaining between them. The CDR3 runs 15 residues. Germline CDR1 and CDR2: MNHEY and SMNVEV (reference sequence).